These T cell receptor beta chains were read from a single sample in a study of OX40 agonist ivuxolimab in advanced cancers. The repertoire was sequenced with immunoSEQ multiplex PCR; TCRdb's copy has only in-frame clones and lacks some. The sample comprises 100,000 to 130,000 clones, around 93% of which are singletons, and 1% to 1.5% rests with the top ten. Sample: CD4+ or CD8+ T cells sorted from blood, taken in a trial of the OX40 agonist ivuxolimab. Every receptor here comes from an adult with an advanced solid tumor such as melanoma, head and neck, liver or kidney cancer. The conserved cysteine and the conserved F or W are not part of the CDR3 here. Fields, in order: V gene, J gene, D gene, CDR3 protein. D genes are given only for firm matches.

v_gene: TRBV7-8
j_gene: TRBJ2-5
d_gene: TRBD2
CDR3aa: ASSSYRLAGKETQY

v_gene: TRBV7-3
j_gene: TRBJ2-7
d_gene: TRBD2
CDR3aa: ASSGLAGMTYEQY

v_gene: TRBV25-1
j_gene: TRBJ1-4
d_gene: -
CDR3aa: ASSEYQGLEKLF

v_gene: TRBV11-2
j_gene: TRBJ1-5
d_gene: -
CDR3aa: ASSQVGGERIQH

v_gene: TRBV10-2
j_gene: TRBJ2-7
d_gene: -
CDR3aa: ASSEYQDYEQY

v_gene: TRBV6-5
j_gene: TRBJ1-1
d_gene: -
CDR3aa: ASSYGRGQVATAF

v_gene: TRBV7-2
j_gene: TRBJ2-1
d_gene: TRBD2
CDR3aa: ASSPTSSRRNEQF

v_gene: TRBV28
j_gene: TRBJ1-1
d_gene: -
CDR3aa: ASSSAARRVAF

v_gene: TRBV11-3
j_gene: TRBJ1-1
d_gene: -
CDR3aa: ASSLTSLGQRTF

v_gene: TRBV7-6
j_gene: TRBJ1-1
d_gene: TRBD1
CDR3aa: ASSPRPTGGGTEAF

v_gene: TRBV7-2
j_gene: TRBJ1-6
d_gene: -
CDR3aa: ASSLSASSSYNSPLH

v_gene: TRBV28
j_gene: TRBJ2-2
d_gene: TRBD2
CDR3aa: ASSPTLSSGRIGELF

v_gene: TRBV7-9
j_gene: TRBJ2-1
d_gene: -
CDR3aa: ASSLVGRGSAEF

v_gene: TRBV7-2
j_gene: TRBJ1-5
d_gene: -
CDR3aa: ASSLSADRNQPQH

v_gene: TRBV19
j_gene: TRBJ1-1
d_gene: -
CDR3aa: ASSANPRNTEAF

v_gene: TRBV5-1
j_gene: TRBJ1-4
d_gene: -
CDR3aa: ASSWIVGEKLF

v_gene: TRBV6-1
j_gene: TRBJ1-1
d_gene: -
CDR3aa: ASSERGTEAF

v_gene: TRBV19
j_gene: TRBJ1-1
d_gene: TRBD1
CDR3aa: ASSIEQGADTEAF

v_gene: TRBV18
j_gene: TRBJ1-2
d_gene: -
CDR3aa: ASSPSGQNNYGYT

v_gene: TRBV27
j_gene: TRBJ2-3
d_gene: TRBD2
CDR3aa: ASSSASGEGTDTQY

v_gene: TRBV2
j_gene: TRBJ2-1
d_gene: -
CDR3aa: ASSDNPTRTGVRQF

v_gene: TRBV27
j_gene: TRBJ2-3
d_gene: TRBD2
CDR3aa: ASRKLAGGPDTQY

v_gene: TRBV10-1
j_gene: TRBJ1-1
d_gene: TRBD1
CDR3aa: ASSESGGGGEETEAF

v_gene: TRBV5-1
j_gene: TRBJ1-3
d_gene: -
CDR3aa: ASSSGDYSGNTIY

v_gene: TRBV12-5
j_gene: TRBJ1-1
d_gene: -
CDR3aa: ASGFEGSTEAF

v_gene: TRBV5-1
j_gene: TRBJ2-5
d_gene: -
CDR3aa: ASSLGAVDETQY

v_gene: TRBV9
j_gene: TRBJ2-5
d_gene: TRBD2
CDR3aa: ASSVLGGRGETQY

v_gene: TRBV9
j_gene: TRBJ1-1
d_gene: -
CDR3aa: ASSVEDNTEAF

v_gene: TRBV28
j_gene: TRBJ1-1
d_gene: -
CDR3aa: ASSLGGRANTEAF

v_gene: TRBV5-1
j_gene: TRBJ2-7
d_gene: TRBD2
CDR3aa: ASSLQPGTTYEQY

v_gene: TRBV28
j_gene: TRBJ2-7
d_gene: -
CDR3aa: ASEAGQNPYEQY

v_gene: TRBV6-5
j_gene: TRBJ1-5
d_gene: -
CDR3aa: ASSPKYSNQPQH

v_gene: TRBV19
j_gene: TRBJ1-1
d_gene: -
CDR3aa: ASSRMVERPHTEAF

v_gene: TRBV6-5
j_gene: TRBJ1-2
d_gene: TRBD1
CDR3aa: ASSRQGGVYYGYT

v_gene: TRBV28
j_gene: TRBJ1-1
d_gene: -
CDR3aa: ASSFVRAKAF

v_gene: TRBV5-1
j_gene: TRBJ1-3
d_gene: -
CDR3aa: ASSTQSGTFADSGNTIY

v_gene: TRBV5-1
j_gene: TRBJ2-1
d_gene: -
CDR3aa: ASSLGRERSYNEQF

v_gene: TRBV7-9
j_gene: TRBJ2-2
d_gene: -
CDR3aa: ASSLNTGELF

v_gene: TRBV9
j_gene: TRBJ2-1
d_gene: -
CDR3aa: ASSPLEGRAAWGEQF

v_gene: TRBV9
j_gene: TRBJ1-1
d_gene: -
CDR3aa: ASSALQNMNTEAF

v_gene: TRBV29-1
j_gene: TRBJ2-7
d_gene: TRBD2
CDR3aa: SGTGTSGSGEQY

v_gene: TRBV9
j_gene: TRBJ1-4
d_gene: TRBD1
CDR3aa: ASSEGVQGAGNEKLF

v_gene: TRBV28
j_gene: TRBJ2-7
d_gene: TRBD2
CDR3aa: ASSLGLAGSSYEQY

v_gene: TRBV18
j_gene: TRBJ2-7
d_gene: TRBD2
CDR3aa: ASSAGLAGYEQY

v_gene: TRBV4-1
j_gene: TRBJ2-1
d_gene: TRBD1
CDR3aa: ASSPGTGQGSYNEQF

v_gene: TRBV10-2
j_gene: TRBJ2-5
d_gene: -
CDR3aa: ASMMAETQY

v_gene: TRBV28
j_gene: TRBJ2-3
d_gene: -
CDR3aa: ASRADTQY

v_gene: TRBV4-3
j_gene: TRBJ2-5
d_gene: TRBD1
CDR3aa: ASSPGQGAETQY

v_gene: TRBV18
j_gene: TRBJ1-2
d_gene: TRBD1
CDR3aa: ASSEGQGVGGYT

v_gene: TRBV10-3
j_gene: TRBJ2-7
d_gene: TRBD2
CDR3aa: AIRTSGEYEQY

v_gene: TRBV4-2
j_gene: TRBJ1-1
d_gene: -
CDR3aa: ASSQVFSQENTEAF

v_gene: TRBV27
j_gene: TRBJ2-6
d_gene: -
CDR3aa: ASCYDRPLGANVLT

v_gene: TRBV19
j_gene: TRBJ1-3
d_gene: -
CDR3aa: ASSAVPVVRNTIY

v_gene: TRBV6-1
j_gene: TRBJ1-5
d_gene: -
CDR3aa: ASSEGMRLSNQPQH

v_gene: TRBV4-2
j_gene: TRBJ1-2
d_gene: -
CDR3aa: ASRDRLEGSKHGYT